What follows is one TCR beta chain and its context. Its antigen is as yet unknown. The sorter processed each CD8+ T cell subset in triplicate at hundreds of thousands of cells apiece. The data derive from a study of CXCR3-negative and CXCR3-positive naive CD8 T cells. The CDR3 loop spans 16 amino acids. The germline gives CDR1 KGHSH, CDR2 LQKENI. UMI-labeled 5' RACE yielded the TRB cDNA libraries. For each CDR3 protein, TCRdb gives one entry from its re-call of the 5' RACE reads, without DNA. In total, the table holds around 140,000 distinct CDR3 sequences. Broader study findings: Comparison of naive cells showed more hydrophobic TRB CDR3s in CXCR3-positive than in CXCR3-negative naive cells. Memory CD8+ cells had much lower diversity, and both naive subsets had comparably high diversity. Unlike memory cells, which differed, naive CXCR3-negative and CXCR3-positive cells had similar TRBV-TRBJ usage.

The origin of this receptor is a human donor in good health. Some clones in this sample may be carry-over from other donors' samples. V and J are TRBV18 and TRBJ2-1; TCRdb's assignment of TRBD2 cannot be checked, as there is no DNA. Material for sequencing was naive CXCR3+ CD8+ T cells from blood. Subset specified: CD45RO-CCR7+CD27+CD95- naive CD8+ T cells expressing CXCR3 (TNR3+). The CDR3 is CASSPPGLVVYNGQFF.